This T cell receptor (beta chain) was captured in a study of blood T cells in healthy people across ages. General study results and limits: Long-lived donors carried more naive CD4+ cells and greater diversity than aged donors.

In germline, CDR1 is MGHDK, CDR2 SYGVNS. This CDR3 contains 15 residues. J gave up 0 bases and V 5 bases, and 7 bases lay outside the gene matches. This clonotype was counted only a few times. Its specificity is unknown. Alongside a J-beta primer mix, a sample-barcoded 5' primer served in a second PCR lasting about 7 to 12 cycles. TCRdb re-derived calls from the 5' RACE reads in MiXCR, one entry per CDR3 protein. The table shows fewer than 750,000 distinct CDR3 sequences, with about 50% occurring only once. Russia was home to the donors, healthy Caucasian individuals aged roughly 6 to 90. The origin of this receptor is a woman of 80 years or more in good health. What was sequenced was blood. The chain couples TRBV25-1 to TRBJ2-7, with TRBD2 matching 7 bases. CDR3 region: CASSHSPSGSYEQYF. The CDR3 DNA follows: TGTGCCAGCAGTCACTCCCCTAGCGGCTCCTACGAGCAGTACTTC.